This TCR beta chain came from a study of PD-L1 blockade in urothelial cancer. Study at large: From 2014, patients received atezolizumab, given as 1,200 mg intravenously every 3 weeks. Each patient had 0 to 3 earlier chemotherapy regimens.

The germline V and J ends were trimmed by 2 bases and 6 bases, with 10 bases remaining between them. This CDR3 is 13 amino acids long. Germline V gene sequence: CDR1 SGHVS, CDR2 FQNEAQ. This clone was picked up a small number of times. Antigen unknown. Each PCR contained spiked-in synthetic TCR analog templates. Measured with immunoSEQ multiplex PCR; TCRdb has only the in-frame clones, and not every one. The table records about 71,000 clones, 70% to 90% of them present only once. Study observations and caveats: For durable-benefit patients, tumor-associated blood clones expanded more at 3 weeks.

Sequencing used PBMCs, obtained around atezolizumab (anti-PD-L1) treatment. The chain carries TRBV7-8 and TRBJ1-2; D might be TRBD1 (6 bases). This clonotype originated in a man aged 60 to 75 with urothelial cancer. CDR3 sequence: CASSLIQGHGYTF. The CDR3 DNA reads as TGTGCCAGCAGCTTAATACAGGGCCATGGCTACACCTTC. Together with reference TRBV7-8 and TRBJ1-2, the CDR3 gives the full variable domain: GAGVSQSPRYKVAKRGQDVALRCDPISGHVSLFWYQQALGQGPEFLTYFQNEAQLDKSGLPSDRFFAERPEGSVSTLKIQRTQQEDSAVYLCASSLIQGHGYTFGSGTRLTVV.